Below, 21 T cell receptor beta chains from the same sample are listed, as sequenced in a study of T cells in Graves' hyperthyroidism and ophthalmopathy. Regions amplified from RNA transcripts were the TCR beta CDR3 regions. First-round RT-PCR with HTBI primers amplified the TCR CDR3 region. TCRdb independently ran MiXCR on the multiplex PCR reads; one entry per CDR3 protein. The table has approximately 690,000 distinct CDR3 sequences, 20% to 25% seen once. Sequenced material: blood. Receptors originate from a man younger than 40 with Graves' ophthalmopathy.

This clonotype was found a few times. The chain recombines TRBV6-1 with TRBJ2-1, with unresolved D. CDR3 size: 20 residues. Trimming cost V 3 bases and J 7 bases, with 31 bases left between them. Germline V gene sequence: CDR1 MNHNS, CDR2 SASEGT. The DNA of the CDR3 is TGTGCCAGCAGTGAGAATGGGAAGATTCCCGGTCCCCCGTGGCAGAATGAGCAGTTCTTC. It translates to CASSENGKIPGPPWQNEQFF.

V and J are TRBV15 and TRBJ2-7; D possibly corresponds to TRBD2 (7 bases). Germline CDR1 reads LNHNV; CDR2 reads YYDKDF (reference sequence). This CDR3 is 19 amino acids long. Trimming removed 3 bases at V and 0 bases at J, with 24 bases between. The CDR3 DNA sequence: TGTGCCACCAGCAGGTCGGGGGGCGCCGAACCCGGAATCTCCTACGAGCAGTACTTC. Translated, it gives CATSRSGGAEPGISYEQYF. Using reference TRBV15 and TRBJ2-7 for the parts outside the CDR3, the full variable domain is DAMVIQNPRYQVTQFGKPVTLSCSQTLNHNVMYWYQQKSSQAPKLLFHYYDKDFNNEADTPDNFQSRRPNTSFCFLDIRSPGLGDTAMYLCATSRSGGAEPGISYEQYFGPGTRLTVT.

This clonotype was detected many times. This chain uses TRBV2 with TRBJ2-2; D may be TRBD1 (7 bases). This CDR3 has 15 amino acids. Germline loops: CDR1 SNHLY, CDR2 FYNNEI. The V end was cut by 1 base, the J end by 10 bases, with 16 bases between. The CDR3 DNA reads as TGTGCCAGCAGTGAAGAAGGCAGGGGGGTCTTGGAGCTGTTTTTT. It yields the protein CASSEEGRGVLELFF.

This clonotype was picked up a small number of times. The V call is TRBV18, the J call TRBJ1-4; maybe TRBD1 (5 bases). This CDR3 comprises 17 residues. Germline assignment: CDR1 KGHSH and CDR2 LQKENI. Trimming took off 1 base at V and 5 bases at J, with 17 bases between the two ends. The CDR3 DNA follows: TGTGCCAGCTCACCACGGTTTGTTGGGGGAAGAAATGAAAAACTGTTTTTT. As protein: CASSPRFVGGRNEKLFF.

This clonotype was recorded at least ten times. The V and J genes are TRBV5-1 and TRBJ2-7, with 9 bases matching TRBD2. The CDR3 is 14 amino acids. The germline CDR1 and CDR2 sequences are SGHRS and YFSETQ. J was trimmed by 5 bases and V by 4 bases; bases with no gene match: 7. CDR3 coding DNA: TGCGCCAGCAGCCCAAGCGGGAGGTCTGACGAGCAGTACTTC. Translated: CASSPSGRSDEQYF.

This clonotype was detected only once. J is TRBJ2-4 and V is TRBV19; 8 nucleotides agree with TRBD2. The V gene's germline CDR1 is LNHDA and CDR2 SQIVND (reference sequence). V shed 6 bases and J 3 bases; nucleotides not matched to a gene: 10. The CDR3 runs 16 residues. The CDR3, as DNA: TGTGCCAGTAGCCCCCGGGGGGGGCATTTCAAAAACATTCAGTACTTC. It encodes CASSPRGGHFKNIQYF.

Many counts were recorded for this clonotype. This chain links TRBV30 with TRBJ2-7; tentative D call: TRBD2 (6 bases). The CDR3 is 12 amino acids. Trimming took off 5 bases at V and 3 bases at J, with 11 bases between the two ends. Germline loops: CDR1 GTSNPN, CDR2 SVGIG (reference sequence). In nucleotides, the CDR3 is TGTGCCTGGGATCTGGGGGGCTACGAGCAGTACTTC. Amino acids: CAWDLGGYEQYF.

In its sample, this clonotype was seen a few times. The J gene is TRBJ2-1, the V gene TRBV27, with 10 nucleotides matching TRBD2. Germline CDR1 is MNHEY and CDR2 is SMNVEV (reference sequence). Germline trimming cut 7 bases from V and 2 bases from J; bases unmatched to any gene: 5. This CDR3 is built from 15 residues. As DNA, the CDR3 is TGTGCCAGCACTCCGCTAGCGGGAGCCTACAATGAGCAGTTCTTC. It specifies CASTPLAGAYNEQFF.

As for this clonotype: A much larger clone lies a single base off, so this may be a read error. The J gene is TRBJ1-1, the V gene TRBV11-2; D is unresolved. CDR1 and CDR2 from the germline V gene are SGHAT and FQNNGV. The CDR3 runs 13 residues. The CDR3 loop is CASSLGAQTEALF. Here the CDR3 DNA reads TGTGCCAGCAGCTTAGGGGCGCAAACTGAAGCTCTCTTT.

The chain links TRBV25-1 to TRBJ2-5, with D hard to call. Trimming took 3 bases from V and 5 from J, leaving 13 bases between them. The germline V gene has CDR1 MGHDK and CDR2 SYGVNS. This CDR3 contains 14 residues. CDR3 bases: TGTGCCAGCAGTGATCATGGTAGGGCCGAGACCCAGTACTTC. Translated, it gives CASSDHGRAETQYF.

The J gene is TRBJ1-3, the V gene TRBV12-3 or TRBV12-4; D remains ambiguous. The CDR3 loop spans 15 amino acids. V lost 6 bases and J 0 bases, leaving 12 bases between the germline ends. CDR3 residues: CASSREQTSGNTIYF. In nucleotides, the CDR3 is TGTGCCAGCAGCCGCGAACAAACCTCTGGAAACACCATATATTTT.

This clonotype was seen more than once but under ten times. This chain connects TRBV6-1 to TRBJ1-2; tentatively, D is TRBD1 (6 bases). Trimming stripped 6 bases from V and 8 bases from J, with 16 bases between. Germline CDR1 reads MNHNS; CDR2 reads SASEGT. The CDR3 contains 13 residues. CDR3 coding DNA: TGTGCCAGCAGGACTGGACAGCCTTGGGGCTACACCTTC. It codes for CASRTGQPWGYTF.

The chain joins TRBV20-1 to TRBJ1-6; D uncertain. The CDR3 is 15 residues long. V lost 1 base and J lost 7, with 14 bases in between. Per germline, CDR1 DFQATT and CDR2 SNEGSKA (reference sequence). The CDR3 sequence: CSARGRRGKNSPLHF. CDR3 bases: TGCAGTGCTAGAGGTCGACGGGGAAAGAATTCACCCCTCCACTTT.

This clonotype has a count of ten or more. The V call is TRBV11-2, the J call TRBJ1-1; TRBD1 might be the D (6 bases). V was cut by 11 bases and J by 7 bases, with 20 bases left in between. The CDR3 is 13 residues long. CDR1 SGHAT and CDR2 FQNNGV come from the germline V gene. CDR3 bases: TGTGCCGAACGCTGGGGGGGGGCACGTGAAGCTTTCTTT. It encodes CAERWGGAREAFF.

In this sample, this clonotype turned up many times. The CDR3 region has the DNA TGTGCCAGCAGCCGTGACCCCGCGGATACGCAGTATTTT. Protein product: CASSRDPADTQYF. The rearrangement links TRBV11-2 to TRBJ2-3; no reliable D call. The ends were cut back, 5 bases at V and 6 bases at J, with 12 bases in the middle. The CDR3 spans 13 residues. Germline loops: CDR1 SGHAT, CDR2 FQNNGV.

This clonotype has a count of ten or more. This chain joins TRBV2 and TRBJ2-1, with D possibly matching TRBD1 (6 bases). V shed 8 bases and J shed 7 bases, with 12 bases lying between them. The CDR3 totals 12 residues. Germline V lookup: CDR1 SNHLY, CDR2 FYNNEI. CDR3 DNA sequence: TGTGCCAGCCCGGGACATTTGAATGAGCAGTTCTTC. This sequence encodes CASPGHLNEQFF.

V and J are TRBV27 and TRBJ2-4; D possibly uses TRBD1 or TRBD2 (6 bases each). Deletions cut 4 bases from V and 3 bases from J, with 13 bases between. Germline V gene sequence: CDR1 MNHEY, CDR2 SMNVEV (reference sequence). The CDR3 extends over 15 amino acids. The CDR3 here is CASSSLGGGKNIQYF. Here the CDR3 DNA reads TGTGCCAGCAGTTCCCTAGGGGGAGGCAAAAACATTCAGTACTTC.

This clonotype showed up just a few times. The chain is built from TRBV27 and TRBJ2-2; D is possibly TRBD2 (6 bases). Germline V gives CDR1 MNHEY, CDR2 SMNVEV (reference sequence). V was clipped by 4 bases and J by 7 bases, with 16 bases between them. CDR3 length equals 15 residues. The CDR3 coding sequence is TGTGCCAGCAGTTCCCCAACGGGAGCGGGCGGGGAGCTGTTTTTT. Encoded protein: CASSSPTGAGGELFF.

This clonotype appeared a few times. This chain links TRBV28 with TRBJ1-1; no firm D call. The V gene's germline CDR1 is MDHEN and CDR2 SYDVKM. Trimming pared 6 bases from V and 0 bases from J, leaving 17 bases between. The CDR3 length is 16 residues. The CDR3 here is CASRLGGMGMNTEAFF. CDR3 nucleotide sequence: TGTGCCAGCAGACTGGGAGGGATGGGGATGAACACTGAAGCTTTCTTT. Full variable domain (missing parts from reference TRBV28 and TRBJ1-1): DVKVTQSSRYLVKRTGEKVFLECVQDMDHENMFWYRQDPGLGLRLIYFSYDVKMKEKGDIPEGYSVSREKKERFSLILESASTNQTSMYLCASRLGGMGMNTEAFFGQGTRLTVV.

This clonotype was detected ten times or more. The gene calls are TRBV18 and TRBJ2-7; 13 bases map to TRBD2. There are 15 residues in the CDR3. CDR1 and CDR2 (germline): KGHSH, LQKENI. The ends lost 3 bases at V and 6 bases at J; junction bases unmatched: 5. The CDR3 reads CASSPRTSGRLEQYF. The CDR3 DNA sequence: TGTGCCAGCTCACCTAGGACTAGCGGGAGACTCGAGCAGTACTTC.

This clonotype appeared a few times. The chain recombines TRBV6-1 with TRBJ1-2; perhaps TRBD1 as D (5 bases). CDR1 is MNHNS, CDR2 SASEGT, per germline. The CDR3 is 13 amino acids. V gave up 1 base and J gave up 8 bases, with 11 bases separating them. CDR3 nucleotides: TGTGCCAGCAGTGAAGATGGGGAGGGGGGCTACACCTTC. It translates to CASSEDGEGGYTF.